Sequencing of this T cell receptor beta chain was carried out in a study of cytomegalovirus exposure and HLA in healthy donors. Study-wide findings and caveats: A later analysis found common viral pathogens apparently linked to several of the most significant clusters. TCR beta chains numbering 164 were designated cytomegalovirus-associated. According to reports, the classifier identified cytomegalovirus status with high specificity and sensitivity.

This clone was counted only a few times. What it binds is unknown. PCR used 60 Vbeta primers and 13 Jbeta primers. Profiling relied on immunoSEQ multiplex PCR, and the TCRdb table lists in-frame clones only, not all of them. Seen here are 100,000 to 150,000 clones, 70% to 80% observed once, and the top ten hold roughly 1%. This receptor was identified in a woman aged 55 to 70 in good health and CMV-seronegative. The sequenced material came from PBMCs.

CDR3 protein: CASSYRGFYEQYF. The CDR3 DNA reads TGTGCCAGCAGTTACAGGGGGTTCTACGAGCAGTACTTC. The chain employs TRBV28 and TRBJ2-7; 8 nucleotides line up with TRBD1. The V and J ends lost 4 bases and 3 bases, in that order; junction bases with no gene match: 2. Germline values: CDR1 MDHEN, CDR2 SYDVKM. This CDR3 comprises 13 residues.